Shown below are 23 T cell receptor beta chains from a single sample sequenced in a study of control samples from healthy donors and cancer patients. The method was immunoSEQ multiplex PCR; TCRdb's version includes in-frame clones alone and lacks a portion of them. The table includes 100,000 or so clones, 83% detected once. The sequenced sample consisted of blood. The receptors here all came from a woman aged 45-65 years in good health.

The genes are TRBV24-1 and TRBJ2-1; 7 nucleotides agree with TRBD2. V lost 9 bases and J lost 8; bases outside the gene matches: 12. CDR1 and CDR2 from the germline V gene are KGHDR and SFDVKD. The CDR3 contains 14 residues. CDR3 bases: TGTGCCACCGGGGGAGGGGCGGGGAGCTATGAGCAGTTCTTC. Its protein is CATGGGAGSYEQFF.

J is TRBJ2-5 and V is TRBV11-3, with D maybe TRBD2 (5 bases). CDR1 is SGHNT, CDR2 YENEEA, per germline. The CDR3 is 14 residues long. V was clipped by 1 base and J by 4 bases, with 10 bases between them. The CDR3 region has the DNA TGTGCCAGCAGCTTAGGGGGAGATTTAGAGACCCAGTACTTC. It encodes CASSLGGDLETQYF.

CDR3 DNA sequence: TGTGCCAGCAGTTTAATCCGGGGATATAATTCACCCCTCCACTTT. This gives the protein CASSLIRGYNSPLHF. The chain uses TRBV28 and TRBJ1-6, with D hard to call. CDR1 and CDR2 from the germline V gene are MDHEN and SYDVKM. Trimming removed 2 bases at V and 4 bases at J, with 9 bases between. The CDR3 totals 15 residues.

This clone was observed once. The CDR3 DNA reads TGCGCCAGCAGCTTGGAGGACGGAAAAAATGAAAAACTGTTTTTT. Encoded protein: CASSLEDGKNEKLFF. This sequence joins TRBV5-1 and TRBJ1-4, with D unclear. The V gene's germline CDR1 is SGHRS and CDR2 YFSETQ. The CDR3 contains 15 residues. Trimming pared 0 bases from V and 5 bases from J, leaving 11 bases between.

This chain links TRBV27 with TRBJ2-7; a possible D gene is TRBD2 (5 bases). Germline V gives CDR1 MNHEY, CDR2 SMNVEV (reference sequence). Trimming removed 5 bases at V and 6 bases at J, with 14 bases between. This CDR3 has 13 amino acids. The CDR3 is CASSTSLRSEQYF. The CDR3, as DNA: TGTGCCAGCAGTACTAGTCTTCGCTCCGAGCAGTACTTC.

The chain recombines TRBV5-1 with TRBJ2-7; perhaps D is TRBD1 or TRBD2 (5 bases each). CDR1 and CDR2 (germline): SGHRS, YFSETQ. Trimming pared 2 bases from V and 4 bases from J, leaving 16 bases between. CDR3 length: 15 amino acids. The CDR3 DNA is TGCGCCAGCAGCTTTTCCGAGGGGACCAGGTACGAGCAGTACTTC. Translating gives CASSFSEGTRYEQYF.

This rearrangement joins TRBV9 to TRBJ2-5; 11 positions match TRBD1. The CDR3 runs to 17 residues. Trimming at V came to 0 bases and at J to 5 bases, leaving 9 bases not matched to a gene. CDR1 and CDR2 from the germline V gene are SGDLS and YYNGEE. CDR3 nucleotide sequence: TGTGCCAGCAGCGTAGCCGGGGGGACAGGGGGTCAGGAGACCCAGTACTTC. Translation gives CASSVAGGTGGQETQYF.

V is TRBV10-2 and J is TRBJ1-1; TRBD1 might be the D (6 bases). This CDR3 is built from 14 residues. The ends were cut back, 6 bases at V and 1 base at J, with 12 bases in the middle. Germline assignment: CDR1 WSHSY and CDR2 SAAADI. The CDR3 DNA reads TGCGCCAGCAGAAACAGGGCGGAGAACACTGAAGCTTTCTTT. Its translation is CASRNRAENTEAFF.

This clone was recorded a few times. The gene calls are TRBV5-5 and TRBJ1-2, with 8 nucleotides matching TRBD1. Germline CDR1 reads SGHKS; CDR2 reads YYEKEE (reference sequence). Germline trimming cut 4 bases from V and 4 bases from J; bases unmatched to any gene: 18. This CDR3 is built from 18 residues. Written as DNA, the CDR3 is TGTGCCAGCAGCCGTCTGTACCGGGACAGGCTCATTGTCTATGGCTACACCTTC. Amino acid sequence: CASSRLYRDRLIVYGYTF.

This chain links TRBV6-5 with TRBJ1-5, with D unresolved. The V and J ends lost 4 bases and 0 bases respectively, with 10 bases between them. This CDR3 is 15 amino acids long. The germline V gene encodes CDR1 MNHEY and CDR2 SVGAGI. The CDR3 protein is CASSLGLGSNQPQHF. The CDR3 bases are TGTGCCAGCAGTTTAGGGTTAGGTAGCAATCAGCCCCAGCATTTT.

The rearrangement joins TRBV5-4 to TRBJ2-3; D may be TRBD2 (7 bases). Trimming pared 2 bases from V and 5 bases from J, leaving 15 bases between. Germline V gene data show CDR1 as SGHNT and CDR2 as YYREEE (reference sequence). The CDR3 has 15 amino acids. The CDR3: CASSFPAGAVDTQYF. The CDR3, as DNA: TGTGCCAGCAGCTTTCCCGCGGGGGCAGTAGATACGCAGTATTTT.

This clone was detected only once. The gene calls are TRBV4-3 and TRBJ2-1, with 8 bases lining up with TRBD1. The CDR3 is 16 amino acids. The V segment lost 1 base and the J segment 5 bases; nucleotides outside the gene matches: 7. CDR1 and CDR2 (germline): LGHNA, YSLEER. The CDR3 is CASSQVRQGPHNEQFF. In nucleotides, the CDR3 is TGCGCCAGCAGCCAAGTGCGACAGGGGCCCCACAATGAGCAGTTCTTC.

The J gene is TRBJ1-1, the V gene TRBV7-9; D gene unclear. Trimming removed 1 base at V and 4 bases at J, with 10 bases between. The V gene's germline CDR1 is SEHNR and CDR2 FQNEAQ (reference sequence). The CDR3 length is 14 residues. The CDR3 sequence: CASSLVPGSTEAFF. The CDR3 DNA reads as TGTGCCAGCAGCTTAGTTCCGGGGAGCACTGAAGCTTTCTTT. Looking up the rest from reference TRBV7-9 and TRBJ1-1 gives the full variable domain: DTGVSQNPRHKITKRGQNVTFRCDPISEHNRLYWYRQTLGQGPEFLTYFQNEAQLEKSRLLSDRFSAERPKGSFSTLEIQRTEQGDSAMYLCASSLVPGSTEAFFGQGTRLTVV.

The rearrangement joins TRBV5-1 to TRBJ1-1; D may be TRBD1 (6 bases). Germline loops: CDR1 SGHRS, CDR2 YFSETQ. Trimming cost V 0 bases and J 1 base, with 10 bases left between them. The CDR3 sequence is 15 residues long. CDR3 protein: CASSLVGAGNTEAFF. The CDR3 nucleotides read TGCGCCAGCAGCTTGGTGGGGGCTGGGAACACTGAAGCTTTCTTT.

The chain couples TRBV19 to TRBJ1-3, with D possibly matching TRBD1 (5 bases). This CDR3 has 18 amino acids. Germline V CDR1 and CDR2: LNHDA, SQIVND (reference sequence). Trimming pared 3 bases from V and 0 bases from J, leaving 18 bases between. CDR3 loop: CASSIRAGQLISGNTIYF. CDR3 DNA: TGTGCCAGTAGTATTCGGGCAGGGCAATTAATCTCTGGAAACACCATATATTTT.

The genes are TRBV6-4 and TRBJ2-2; perhaps TRBD2 as D (6 bases). Trimming shortened V by 8 bases and J by 7 bases, and 11 bases separated the two germline ends. The CDR3 has 12 residues. CDR1 is MRHNA, CDR2 SNTAGT, per germline. The CDR3 is CASSLRGGELFF. CDR3 coding DNA: TGTGCCAGCTCCTTGCGGGGCGGGGAGCTGTTTTTT.

The rearrangement links TRBV7-2 to TRBJ1-2; D is uncertain. This CDR3 comprises 14 residues. V lost 3 bases and J lost 4, with 12 bases in between. Per germline, CDR1 SGHTA and CDR2 FQGNSA. CDR3 DNA sequence: TGTGCCAGCAGCTTGGGAGGTAGCCCCTATGGCTACACCTTC. Translated, it gives CASSLGGSPYGYTF. The full variable domain, rest sourced from reference TRBV7-2 and TRBJ1-2, is GAGVSQSPSNKVTEKGKDVELRCDPISGHTALYWYRQSLGQGLEFLIYFQGNSAPDKSGLPSDRFSAERTGGSVSTLTIQRTQQEDSAVYLCASSLGGSPYGYTFGSGTRLTVV.

The chain joins TRBV11-3 to TRBJ2-7; D gene ambiguous. The germline V and J ends were trimmed by 2 bases and 0 bases, with 11 bases remaining between them. Germline V CDR1 and CDR2: SGHNT, YENEEA. The CDR3 has 15 amino acids. For the CDR3, the DNA is TGTGCCAGCAGCTTATTGACCGGCGCCTCCTACGAGCAGTACTTC. Translated, it gives CASSLLTGASYEQYF.

The CDR3 nucleotides are TGTGCCAGCAGCTATATCGCTGGGACAGCTTCCTACGAGCAGTACTTC. Protein: CASSYIAGTASYEQYF. The chain has TRBV7-2 and TRBJ2-7; TRBD1 aligns across 7 bases. The CDR3 sequence is 16 residues long. Losses at the gene ends were 4 bases for V and 1 base for J; bases not matched to a gene: 10. Germline-derived CDR1 and CDR2 are SGHTA and FQGNSA. The full variable domain, completed using reference TRBV7-2 and TRBJ2-7, is GAGVSQSPSNKVTEKGKDVELRCDPISGHTALYWYRQSLGQGLEFLIYFQGNSAPDKSGLPSDRFSAERTGGSVSTLTIQRTQQEDSAVYLCASSYIAGTASYEQYFGPGTRLTVT.

Here the CDR3 reads CAISGQDTGSSYEQYF. The CDR3 DNA reads as TGTGCCATCAGTGGCCAGGACACGGGGAGCTCCTACGAGCAGTACTTC. This rearrangement joins TRBV10-3 to TRBJ2-7; D could derive from TRBD1 or TRBD2 (5 bases each). V lost 4 bases, J lost 0 bases, and 16 bases lay in between. The CDR3 sequence is 16 residues long. Germline assignment: CDR1 ENHRY and CDR2 SYGVKD.

The CDR3 is CATSGRTGRPGADTQYF. The CDR3 DNA is TGTGCCACCAGTGGGAGGACGGGGAGACCTGGGGCAGATACGCAGTATTTT. The J gene is TRBJ2-3, the V gene TRBV24-1, with D tentatively TRBD2 (5 bases). The CDR3 is made up of 17 amino acids. The V end was cut by 5 bases, the J end by 4 bases, with 21 bases between. The germline gives CDR1 KGHDR, CDR2 SFDVKD.

The chain joins TRBV4-3 to TRBJ1-6, with TRBD1 matching over 8 bases. V shed 0 bases, J shed 13 bases, and the junction held 14 bases outside the gene matches. This CDR3 region has 17 residues. CDR1 and CDR2 (germline): LGHNA, YSLEER. The CDR3 region has the DNA TGCGCCAGCAGCCAAGATTCAGGGGGCGTGATGGGGACCCCCCTCCACTTT. Translation: CASSQDSGGVMGTPLHF.

The chain carries TRBV30 and TRBJ2-3; D perhaps matches TRBD2 (7 bases). V dropped 4 bases and J dropped 4 bases, with 15 bases sitting between them. Per germline, CDR1 GTSNPN and CDR2 SVGIG (reference sequence). The CDR3 loop spans 14 amino acids. CDR3 loop: CAWMGRGGSDTQYF. CDR3 coding DNA: TGTGCCTGGATGGGAAGGGGGGGGTCAGATACGCAGTATTTT.